This T cell receptor (beta chain) was profiled in a study of vaccination effects on CD4 cells after COVID-19. Notes on the study in general: Marked clonal contraction was seen late after vaccination (in both infection- and vaccine-induced clones).

This CDR3 has 12 residues. Germline V lookup: CDR1 MNHNS, CDR2 SASEGT. The ends were cut back, 1 base at V and 8 bases at J, with 5 bases in the middle. This clone was found a few times. Antigen specificity is unknown. The table came from immunoSEQ multiplex PCR; TCRdb's copy has only in-frame clones and leaves some out. The profile covers roughly 27,000 clones, with approximately 71% appearing a single time and roughly 9% taken by the ten largest. Ahead of sequencing, the ViraFEST assay grew antigen-specific CD4+ T cells using viral peptide pools. Culturing for more than eight days preceded CD4+ T cell isolation. Of the BNT162b2 and mRNA-1273 vaccines, participants received two doses of one or the other.

The chain couples TRBV6-1 to TRBJ1-4; no reliable D call. This clonotype originated in a human donor who received a COVID-19 vaccine. The specimen comprised CD4+ T cells from PBMCs cultured with HCoV-NL63 spike peptides, sampled after COVID-19 vaccination. The CDR3 bases are TGTGCCAGCAGTGAAGTGGCCGAAAAACTGTTTTTT. The encoded protein is CASSEVAEKLFF.